The 27 T cell receptor beta chains presented below share a single source sample, sequenced in a study of CD8 T cells in Susac syndrome (dated by TCRdb to the late 2010s). The method was the immunoSEQ multiplex PCR assay. RNA was extracted using the RNeasy kit, and about 0.45 to 1 ug of the RNA was reverse transcribed with random hexamers. In TCRdb, the public reads were trimmed at Q25 with fastp and aligned with MiXCR, with productive beta chains retained. When rows share a CDR3 protein, they turn into one entry using the most common DNA and genes. Present in this sample are approximately 190,000 distinct CDR3 sequences, approximately 95% of which were seen just once. About 0.15% of the sample belongs to the ten largest clones. Sequencing was carried out using CD8+ T cells from PBMCs. The source of these receptors is a human donor with Susac syndrome.

This chain joins TRBV28 and TRBJ2-1; either TRBD1 or TRBD2 may supply D (5 bases each). The CDR3 is 14 residues long. Germline V gene sequence: CDR1 MDHEN, CDR2 SYDVKM. V lost 3 bases and J lost 5, with 11 bases in between. Here the CDR3 reads CASSLYGTHNEQFF. CDR3 coding DNA: TGTGCCAGCAGTTTGTACGGGACCCACAATGAGCAGTTCTTC.

This sequence joins TRBV6-1 and TRBJ2-5; D uncertain. Trimming pared 1 base from V and 5 bases from J, leaving 8 bases between. Germline lookup yields CDR1 MNHNS and CDR2 SASEGT. CDR3 length equals 13 residues. CDR3: CASSEVREETQYF. Written as DNA, the CDR3 is TGTGCCAGCAGTGAAGTCAGAGAGGAGACCCAGTACTTC.

The genes are TRBV20-1 and TRBJ1-2, with TRBD1 identical over 9 bases. In germline, CDR1 is DFQATT, CDR2 SNEGSKA (reference sequence). The CDR3 length is 12 residues. Losses at the gene ends were 6 bases for V and 6 bases for J; bases not matched to a gene: 5. CDR3 region: CSAFTGGDGYTF. In nucleotides, the CDR3 is TGCAGTGCCTTCACAGGGGGCGATGGCTACACCTTC.

The rearrangement links TRBV9 to TRBJ2-2, with TRBD2 matching over 8 bases. CDR3 size: 16 residues. Looked up from germline, CDR1 is SGDLS and CDR2 is YYNGEE. With 4 bases clipped from V and 6 bases from J, the junction kept 11 bases outside the gene matches. The CDR3 nucleotides read TGTGCCAGCAGCCCCCCAGGAGGCGGGGGGCCCGGGGAGCTGTTTTTT. It encodes CASSPPGGGGPGELFF.

The V gene is TRBV30, the J gene TRBJ1-1; D is uncertain. Trimming left V 3 bases short and J 2 bases short, with 10 bases between. CDR1 GTSNPN and CDR2 SVGIG come from the germline V gene (reference sequence). CDR3 length: 13 amino acids. In DNA form, the CDR3 reads TGTGCCTGGAGCGGTTATGAAAACACTGAAGCTTTCTTT. Amino acid sequence: CAWSGYENTEAFF.

The chain is built from TRBV9 and TRBJ2-6; D unclear. CDR3 length equals 14 residues. The V gene's germline CDR1 is SGDLS and CDR2 YYNGEE. V was trimmed by 4 bases and J by 1 base, leaving 6 bases between them. In nucleotides, the CDR3 is TGTGCCAGCAGCCAAAGGTCTGGGGCCAACGTCCTGACTTTC. Its protein is CASSQRSGANVLTF. The full variable domain, in which reference TRBV9 and TRBJ2-6 provide the parts outside the CDR3, is DSGVTQTPKHLITATGQRVTLRCSPRSGDLSVYWYQQSLDQGLQFLIQYYNGEERAKGNILERFSAQQFPDLHSELNLSSLELGDSALYFCASSQRSGANVLTFGAGSRLTVL.

The chain employs TRBV5-1 and TRBJ1-1; no clear D gene. Germline-derived CDR1 and CDR2 are SGHRS and YFSETQ. The CDR3 is made up of 14 amino acids. Trimming cost V 1 base and J 1 base, with 8 bases left between them. The CDR3 loop is CASSLSGANTEAFF. The CDR3 DNA reads as TGCGCCAGCAGCTTGTCAGGAGCGAACACTGAAGCTTTCTTT. Using reference TRBV5-1 and TRBJ1-1 for the parts outside the CDR3, the full variable domain is KAGVTQTPRYLIKTRGQQVTLSCSPISGHRSVSWYQQTPGQGLQFLFEYFSETQRNKGNFPGRFSGRQFSNSRSEMNVSTLELGDSALYLCASSLSGANTEAFFGQGTRLTVV.

V is TRBV6-5 and J is TRBJ1-2; 7 bases fit TRBD1. Germline V gene lookup returns CDR1 MNHEY and CDR2 SVGAGI. V dropped 6 bases and J dropped 0; count of bases not matched to a gene: 4. This CDR3 has 14 residues. The CDR3 DNA is TGTGCCAGCAGACCAGGGGGGTCTAACTATGGCTACACCTTC. It is translated as CASRPGGSNYGYTF.

V usage is TRBV4-1 and J usage is TRBJ2-7, with 8 bases matching TRBD2. Germline V CDR1 and CDR2: MGHRA, YSYEKL. Trimming at V came to 4 bases and at J to 1 base, leaving 9 bases not matched to a gene. CDR3 length: 16 amino acids. The DNA for the CDR3 is TGCGCCAGCAGCCTATTAACTAGCGGTGATTCCTACGAGCAGTACTTC. Translated, it gives CASSLLTSGDSYEQYF.

This chain links TRBV13 with TRBJ1-2, with a tentative D call TRBD1 (6 bases). Germline values: CDR1 PRHDT, CDR2 FYEKMQ (reference sequence). The CDR3 spans 14 residues. Trimming took 5 bases from V and 4 from J, leaving 14 bases between them. CDR3 region: CASSRTGGPYGYTF. For the CDR3, the DNA is TGTGCCAGCAGCCGCACGGGGGGCCCCTATGGCTACACCTTC.

V is TRBV30 and J is TRBJ2-7; D uncertain. The V gene lost 1 base and the J gene lost 5 bases, with 3 bases spanning the gap. This CDR3 region has 10 residues. CDR1 is GTSNPN and CDR2 is SVGIG in the germline V gene (reference sequence). The CDR3 sequence is CAWSENEQYF. CDR3 bases: TGTGCCTGGAGTGAAAACGAGCAGTACTTC.

This chain uses TRBV9 with TRBJ1-3; 10 bases fit TRBD1. The CDR3 length is 17 residues. Germline loops: CDR1 SGDLS, CDR2 YYNGEE. With V trimmed by 4 bases and J by 0 bases, 7 bases remained unmatched. The CDR3 sequence: CASSQGTGETSGNTIYF. The CDR3, as DNA: TGTGCCAGCAGCCAAGGGACAGGGGAAACCTCTGGAAACACCATATATTTT.

This chain uses TRBV24-1 with TRBJ2-3; D is possibly TRBD1 (6 bases). CDR1 and CDR2 from the germline V gene are KGHDR and SFDVKD. There are 19 residues in the CDR3. V was cut by 5 bases and J by 2 bases, with 25 bases left in between. The CDR3 DNA is TGTGCCACCAGTGGCTCCGACTGGGGGCGAAACCGTGACACAGATACGCAGTATTTT. It is translated as CATSGSDWGRNRDTDTQYF.

This rearrangement joins TRBV27 to TRBJ2-5; 10 positions agree with TRBD2. In germline, CDR1 is MNHEY, CDR2 SMNVEV (reference sequence). After removal of 5 bases from V and 2 bases from J, the junction contained 5 bases not matched to a gene. The CDR3 covers 15 residues. CDR3 DNA sequence: TGTGCCAGCAGTACCCTAGCGGGGGCACAAGAGACCCAGTACTTC. Amino acids: CASSTLAGAQETQYF.

V is TRBV24-1 and J is TRBJ1-5; D is ambiguous. The V end lost 1 base, the J end lost 11 bases, and 14 bases lay between the germline ends. Germline lookup yields CDR1 KGHDR and CDR2 SFDVKD. The CDR3 has 14 amino acids. DNA of the CDR3: TGTGCCACCAGTGATTTCCGAAGCAATAGAGCCCAGCATTTT. Translated, it gives CATSDFRSNRAQHF.

CDR3 sequence (DNA): TGCGCCAGCAGCCCGGAGGGGGTTCAGTACTTC. The encoded protein is CASSPEGVQYF. This chain joins TRBV5-1 and TRBJ2-5; D is tentatively TRBD1 or TRBD2 (6 bases each). Deletions cut 4 bases from V and 11 bases from J, with 12 bases between. This CDR3 contains 11 residues. Germline V gives CDR1 SGHRS, CDR2 YFSETQ.

V and J are TRBV9 and TRBJ1-5; no definite D call. CDR1 is SGDLS, CDR2 YYNGEE, per germline. V was clipped by 3 bases and J by 7 bases, with 11 bases between them. The CDR3 runs 13 residues. The DNA of the CDR3 is TGTGCCAGCAGCGAAGCCTCAGGCCAGCCCCAGCATTTT. Translation: CASSEASGQPQHF.

V usage is TRBV4-1 and J usage is TRBJ2-1; D unresolved. This CDR3 comprises 17 residues. Germline CDR1 reads MGHRA; CDR2 reads YSYEKL. The V end was cut by 6 bases, the J end by 9 bases, with 27 bases between. The CDR3 loop reads CASRPRGVADPFGEQFF. CDR3 in DNA: TGCGCCAGCAGGCCCCGAGGTGTAGCTGACCCGTTCGGTGAGCAGTTCTTC.

The chain joins TRBV7-8 to TRBJ2-3; 8 nucleotides match TRBD2. Germline V gene data show CDR1 as SGHVS and CDR2 as FQNEAQ. The CDR3 covers 12 residues. V gave up 9 bases and J gave up 4 bases; unmatched junction bases: 3. CDR3 nucleotide sequence: TGTGCCAGTGGCGGGGGGTCAGATACGCAGTATTTT. Translation gives CASGGGSDTQYF.

This chain uses TRBV9 with TRBJ1-1; D gene uncertain. The CDR3 extends over 14 amino acids. V shed 2 bases and J shed 1 base, with 9 bases lying between them. Per the germline V gene, CDR1 is SGDLS and CDR2 is YYNGEE. The CDR3 loop is CASSVSSENTEAFF. CDR3 DNA sequence: TGTGCCAGCAGCGTTAGCTCTGAGAACACTGAAGCTTTCTTT.

The chain combines TRBV13 with TRBJ1-2; D is uncertain. V gave up 0 bases and J gave up 0 bases, with 11 bases separating them. The CDR3 consists of 16 residues. CDR1 and CDR2 (germline): PRHDT, FYEKMQ (reference sequence). Written as DNA, the CDR3 is TGTGCCAGCAGCTTAGGTGTCGGTGACCCTAACTATGGCTACACCTTC. It yields the protein CASSLGVGDPNYGYTF.

J is TRBJ2-1 and V is TRBV10-3, with D perhaps assigned TRBD1 or TRBD2 (5 bases each). The V end lost 0 bases, the J end lost 11 bases, and 11 bases lay between the germline ends. Germline lookup yields CDR1 ENHRY and CDR2 SYGVKD. The CDR3 has 13 residues. The CDR3 DNA reads as TGTGCCATCAGTGAGTCGTTTAAGGGACAGCAGTTCTTC. Protein: CAISESFKGQQFF.

The chain recombines TRBV15 with TRBJ2-1; tentative D call: TRBD1 (6 bases). The CDR3 has 14 residues. The ends were cut back, 1 base at V and 8 bases at J, with 12 bases in the middle. CDR1 and CDR2 from the germline V gene are LNHNV and YYDKDF (reference sequence). As DNA, the CDR3 is TGTGCCACCAGCAGAGTTCCACAGGGCTATGAGCAGTTCTTC. Translating gives CATSRVPQGYEQFF.

This clonotype was detected only a few times. This chain links TRBV6-1 with TRBJ1-1; no clear D gene. The V end was cut by 6 bases, the J end by 1 base, with 6 bases between. CDR3 size: 12 residues. The germline V gene encodes CDR1 MNHNS and CDR2 SASEGT. CDR3 amino acids: CASRAGNTEAFF. The CDR3, as DNA: TGTGCCAGCAGGGCAGGGAACACTGAAGCTTTCTTT.

The chain is built from TRBV9 and TRBJ1-3, with D maybe TRBD1 (5 bases). Per the germline V gene, CDR1 is SGDLS and CDR2 is YYNGEE. This CDR3 contains 15 residues. V lost 0 bases to trimming and J lost 0 bases, with 7 bases between them. CDR3 DNA sequence: TGTGCCAGCAGCGTAGAGACAGCCTCTGGAAACACCATATATTTT. Encoded protein: CASSVETASGNTIYF.

The gene calls are TRBV4-1 and TRBJ2-7, with 12 bases that match TRBD2. Germline CDR1 MGHRA, CDR2 YSYEKL. The J segment lost 2 bases and the V segment lost 8 bases, leaving 7 bases of the junction unmatched. CDR3 size: 15 residues. This CDR3 is CASRQTSGGAYEQYF. CDR3 nucleotides: TGCGCCAGCCGACAGACTAGCGGGGGAGCCTACGAGCAGTACTTC.

The V call is TRBV27, the J call TRBJ2-7, with 7 nucleotides matching TRBD1. Germline V lookup: CDR1 MNHEY, CDR2 SMNVEV (reference sequence). This CDR3 region has 13 residues. Losses at the gene ends were 6 bases for V and 2 bases for J; bases not matched to a gene: 4. CDR3 bases: TGTGCCAGCAGCTACAGGGGCGCCTACGAGCAGTACTTC. Translating it yields CASSYRGAYEQYF.